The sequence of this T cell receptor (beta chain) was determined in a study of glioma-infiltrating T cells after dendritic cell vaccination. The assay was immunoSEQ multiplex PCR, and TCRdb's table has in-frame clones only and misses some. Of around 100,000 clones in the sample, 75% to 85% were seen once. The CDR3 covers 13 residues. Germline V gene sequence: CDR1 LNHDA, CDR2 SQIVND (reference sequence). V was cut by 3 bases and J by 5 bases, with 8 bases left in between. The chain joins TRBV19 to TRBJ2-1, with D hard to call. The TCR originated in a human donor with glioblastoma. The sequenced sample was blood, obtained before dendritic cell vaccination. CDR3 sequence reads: CASSIAQNNEQFF. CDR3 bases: TGTGCCAGTAGTATCGCTCAGAACAATGAGCAGTTCTTC.